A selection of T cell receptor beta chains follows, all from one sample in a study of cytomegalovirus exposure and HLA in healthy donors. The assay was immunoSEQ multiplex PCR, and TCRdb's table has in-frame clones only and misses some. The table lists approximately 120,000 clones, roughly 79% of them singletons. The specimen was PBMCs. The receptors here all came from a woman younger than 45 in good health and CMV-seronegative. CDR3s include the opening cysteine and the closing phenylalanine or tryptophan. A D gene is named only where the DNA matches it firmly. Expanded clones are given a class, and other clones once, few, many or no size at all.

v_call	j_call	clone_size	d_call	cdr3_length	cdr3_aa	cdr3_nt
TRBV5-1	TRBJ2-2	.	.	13	CASTSRGTGELFF	TGCGCCAGCACCTCCCGGGGCACCGGGGAGCTGTTTTTT
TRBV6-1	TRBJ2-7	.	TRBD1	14	CASTATGVSYEQYF	TGTGCCAGCACCGCGACAGGGGTGTCCTACGAGCAGTACTTC
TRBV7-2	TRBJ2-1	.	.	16	CASSLAAGVSYNEQFF	TGTGCCAGCAGCTTAGCGGCAGGGGTGTCCTACAATGAGCAGTTCTTC
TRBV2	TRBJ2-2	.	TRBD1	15	CASKQTGSDTGELFF	TGTGCCAGCAAACAGACAGGGTCGGACACCGGGGAGCTGTTTTTT
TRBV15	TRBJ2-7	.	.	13	CATSRDYGYEQYF	TGTGCCACCAGCAGAGATTACGGCTACGAGCAGTACTTC
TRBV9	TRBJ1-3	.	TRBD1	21	CASSPMPPSLLQGPYVDTIYF	TGTGCCAGCAGCCCCATGCCCCCCAGCCTCTTACAGGGGCCCTACGTCGACACCATATATTTT
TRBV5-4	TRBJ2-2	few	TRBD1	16	CASSAKTGARTGELFF	TGTGCCAGCAGCGCGAAAACAGGGGCGCGAACCGGGGAGCTGTTTTTT
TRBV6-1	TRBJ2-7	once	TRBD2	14	CASRAGGSAHEQYF	TGTGCCAGCAGAGCGGGAGGGTCGGCGCACGAGCAGTACTTC
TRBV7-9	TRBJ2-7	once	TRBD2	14	CASTSGGYSYEQYF	TGTGCCAGCACCTCGGGGGGTTACTCCTACGAGCAGTACTTC
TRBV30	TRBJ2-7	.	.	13	CAWSVRGSTEQYF	TGTGCCTGGAGTGTAAGGGGCTCGACGGAGCAGTACTTC
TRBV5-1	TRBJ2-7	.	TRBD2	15	CASSLVTGGPDEQYF	TGCGCCAGCAGCTTGGTAACGGGAGGGCCGGATGAGCAGTACTTC
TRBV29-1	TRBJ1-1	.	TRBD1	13	CSVDLPGGTEAFF	TGCAGCGTTGATCTCCCAGGGGGCACTGAAGCTTTCTTT
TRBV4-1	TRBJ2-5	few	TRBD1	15	CASSLHRDREETQYF	TGCGCCAGCAGCCTACACCGTGACAGGGAAGAGACCCAGTACTTC
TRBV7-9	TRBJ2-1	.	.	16	CSSSPQGTGGYNEQFF	TGTTCCAGCAGCCCCCAAGGGACTGGGGGGTACAATGAGCAGTTCTTC
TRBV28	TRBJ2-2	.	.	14	CASSSTGNTGELFF	TGTGCCAGCAGTTCTACAGGGAACACCGGGGAGCTGTTTTTT
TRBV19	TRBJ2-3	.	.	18	CASRPLKRALGSTDTQYF	TGTGCCAGTAGACCACTCAAGAGGGCTCTCGGTAGCACAGATACGCAGTATTTT
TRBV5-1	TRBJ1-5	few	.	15	CASSLAGRGSQPQHF	TGCGCCAGCAGCTTGGCCGGACGGGGTTCCCAGCCCCAGCATTTT
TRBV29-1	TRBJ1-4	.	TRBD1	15	CSATVGTGGNEKLFF	TGCAGCGCCACCGTCGGGACAGGGGGCAATGAAAAACTGTTTTTT
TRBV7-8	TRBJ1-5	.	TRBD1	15	CASSLEGAVRQPQHF	TGTGCCAGCAGCTTGGAGGGGGCAGTTAGGCAGCCCCAGCATTTT